This T cell receptor beta chain comes out of a study of blood T cell repertoires in COVID-19. Study context: Acute-phase and convalescent COVID-19 samples originated in the United States, Italy and Spain.

This clone was detected a few times. Losses at the gene ends were 4 bases for V and 7 bases for J; bases not matched to a gene: 8. This CDR3 has 14 amino acids. Germline CDR1 is SGHRS and CDR2 is YFSETQ. Assay used: immunoSEQ multiplex PCR; TCRdb lists only in-frame clones, some missing. The sample has over 25,000 clones, about 85% seen once. Material: peripheral blood. The receptor was derived from a human donor in a cohort sampled during active COVID-19. The chain is built from TRBV5-1 and TRBJ1-5; TRBD1 matches 7 bases. This CDR3 is CASSPYTGVQPQHF. In DNA form, the CDR3 reads TGCGCCAGCAGCCCCTATACAGGGGTGCAGCCCCAGCATTTT. Using reference TRBV5-1 and TRBJ1-5 for the parts outside the CDR3, the full variable domain is KAGVTQTPRYLIKTRGQQVTLSCSPISGHRSVSWYQQTPGQGLQFLFEYFSETQRNKGNFPGRFSGRQFSNSRSEMNVSTLELGDSALYLCASSPYTGVQPQHFGDGTRLSIL.